This is a list of T cell receptor beta chains from one sample in a study of shared clonotypes between healthy human individuals. Profiling relied on immunoSEQ multiplex PCR, and the TCRdb table lists in-frame clones only, not all of them. The sample lists fewer than 700,000 clones, around 77% seen once, with 9.5% to 15% in the top ten. Sequenced sample: PBMCs. These receptors were taken from a woman aged 40 to 50 in good health. Some clones in this sample may be carry-over from other donors' samples. CDR3s include the opening cysteine and the closing phenylalanine or tryptophan. The order of the fields is V gene, J gene, CDR3 protein.

>TRBV27|TRBJ2-1
CASLKVAASYNEQFF
>TRBV5-4|TRBJ2-3
CASSQSLTDTQYF
>TRBV7-2|TRBJ1-1
CASSPGTGGTEAFF
>TRBV4-2|TRBJ2-7
CASSQDLLAESYEQYF
>TRBV15|TRBJ2-1
CATSRKRGYNEQFF
>TRBV11-1|TRBJ2-7
CASSWEVSYEQYF
>TRBV29-1|TRBJ1-4
CSVVMGLGEKLFF
>TRBV7-2|TRBJ2-7
CASSSTGGSYEQYF
>TRBV29-1|TRBJ2-7
CSGPWGTGGPFWEQYF
>TRBV4-3|TRBJ1-3
CASSQDPPKSSGNTIYF
>TRBV5-1|TRBJ2-3
CASSLGSGLATDTQYF
>TRBV2|TRBJ2-5
CASSPGRGGETQYF
>TRBV5-1|TRBJ1-4
CASSFSGAVEKLFF
>TRBV5-6|TRBJ1-5
CASSRDGMRNQPQHF
>TRBV10-3|TRBJ2-7
CAISTFRGEQYF
>TRBV28|TRBJ1-4
CASSLIGQAATNEKLFF
>TRBV28|TRBJ2-1
CASSPPASSYNEQFF
>TRBV20-1|TRBJ2-1
CSAPFDGEQFF
>TRBV5-8|TRBJ2-6
CASSRGGEGANVLTF
>TRBV6-1|TRBJ2-1
CASSEQPSYNEQFF
>TRBV27|TRBJ1-5
CASSSGDSNQPQHF
>TRBV19|TRBJ1-4
CASSILDRLNEKLFF
>TRBV18|TRBJ2-2
CASSPKGGSLNTGELFF
>TRBV7-8|TRBJ1-5
CASSLGIGGNQPQHF
>TRBV19|TRBJ1-1
CASTPVGGTTEAFF
>TRBV30|TRBJ1-6
CAWRNSGGTNSPLHF
>TRBV2|TRBJ2-7
CASYSGHEQYF
>TRBV2|.
CASRAYEQYF
>TRBV6-5|TRBJ2-6
CANSGLSGANVLTF
>TRBV29-1|TRBJ2-3
CSVESARMDTQYF
>TRBV30|TRBJ2-7
CAWNVSSPSGQYF
>TRBV7-9|TRBJ2-2
CASSRATSAGELFF
>TRBV9|TRBJ2-3
CASSLLAGTTDTQYF
>TRBV27|TRBJ2-3
CASTPILASDTQYF
>TRBV6-5|TRBJ1-2
CASSLDMLGGYTF
>TRBV2|TRBJ2-7
CASDLFMSDLTYEQYF
>TRBV7-2|TRBJ2-5
CASSSSTGWVKTQYF
>TRBV7-9|TRBJ1-2
CASSFPRQGDGYTF
>TRBV6-1|TRBJ2-1
CASSESIGFNEQFF
>TRBV18|TRBJ1-4
CASSPRYGQGATNEKLFF
>TRBV30|TRBJ1-5
CAWDRDSNQPQHF
>TRBV7-2|TRBJ1-5
CASSLLAGNQPQHF
>TRBV28|TRBJ2-1
CASSPRGQGGTEQFF
>TRBV6-1|TRBJ2-3
CASSERGRVNTQYF
>TRBV6-5|TRBJ2-1
CASSYANNEQFF
>TRBV5-1|TRBJ2-2
CASSLEGGRNTGELFF
>TRBV30|TRBJ1-2
CAWSKDRAGGYTF
>TRBV4-1|TRBJ2-1
CASSLLVSGSPRDEQFF
>TRBV27|TRBJ2-3
CASRNQQGKGKYF
>TRBV29-1|TRBJ1-4
CSVERGYKEKLFF
>TRBV2|TRBJ2-5
CASSEEVPETQYF
>TRBV19|TRBJ1-2
CASTEAQSSRTGVFYGYTF
>TRBV5-1|TRBJ2-1
CASSLVSSGNNEQFF
>TRBV19|TRBJ1-5
CASRVQRGSNQPQHF
>TRBV4-1|TRBJ2-7
CASSQVQGSYEQYF
>TRBV9|TRBJ1-3
CASSGGFMNTIYF
>TRBV4-3|TRBJ1-2
CASTPSAATNYGYTF
>TRBV4-3|TRBJ2-7
CASSQDPSGAYEQYF
>TRBV5-1|TRBJ2-7
CASSLNSGRAYEQYF
>TRBV7-8|TRBJ1-3
CASSLQGASGNTIYF